The 8 T cell receptor beta chains in this list originate from one sample, sequenced in a study of blood T cell repertoires in COVID-19. Generated by immunoSEQ multiplex PCR, the TCRdb table keeps only in-frame clones and is missing some. The table records some 230,000 clones, 65% to 85% of them present only once. The sequenced sample consisted of peripheral blood. These TCRs come from a woman aged 25-40 years who had recovered from COVID-19.

The chain joins TRBV27 to TRBJ1-4; 7 nucleotides line up with TRBD1. J gave up 4 bases and V 5 bases, and 4 bases lay outside the gene matches. The CDR3 sequence is 14 residues long. CDR1 and CDR2 from the germline V gene are MNHEY and SMNVEV (reference sequence). The CDR3 DNA sequence: TGTGCCAGCAGTGGGACAGTATTTAATGAAAAACTGTTTTTT. Protein sequence: CASSGTVFNEKLFF.

This clone has a single count. V and J are TRBV18 and TRBJ2-7; D uncertain. The CDR3 length is 13 residues. V was pared by 2 bases and J by 6 bases, with 11 bases between. Looked up from germline, CDR1 is KGHSH and CDR2 is LQKENI. The CDR3 DNA sequence: TGTGCCAGCTCACCAGCGTCCCCTGTCGAGCAGTACTTC. Translating it yields CASSPASPVEQYF.

The chain joins TRBV28 to TRBJ2-3; 12 nucleotides align to TRBD2. The ends lost 7 bases at V and 2 bases at J; junction bases unmatched: 13. Per the germline V gene, CDR1 is MDHEN and CDR2 is SYDVKM. There are 18 residues in the CDR3. The CDR3 coding sequence is TGTGCCAGCACCCCCTTACGGCTAGCGGGAGGGCCCACAGATACGCAGTATTTT. Translation gives CASTPLRLAGGPTDTQYF.

The chain recombines TRBV5-1 with TRBJ2-7; the match to TRBD1 covers 8 bases. J gave up 0 bases and V 7 bases, and 9 bases lay outside the gene matches. CDR1 is SGHRS, CDR2 YFSETQ, per germline. This CDR3 comprises 15 residues. The CDR3 reads CASSISTGVSYEQYF. CDR3 nucleotides: TGCGCCAGCTCCATCTCGACAGGGGTCTCCTACGAGCAGTACTTC. Filled out from reference TRBV5-1 and TRBJ2-7, the complete variable domain reads KAGVTQTPRYLIKTRGQQVTLSCSPISGHRSVSWYQQTPGQGLQFLFEYFSETQRNKGNFPGRFSGRQFSNSRSEMNVSTLELGDSALYLCASSISTGVSYEQYFGPGTRLTVT.

This clone was seen only once. This chain links TRBV10-3 with TRBJ1-1; D is perhaps TRBD1 (5 bases). V was trimmed by 6 bases and J by 0 bases, leaving 8 bases between them. This CDR3 spans 13 amino acids. Germline V gene sequence: CDR1 ENHRY, CDR2 SYGVKD. The CDR3 sequence is CAIRTEMNTEAFF. The CDR3 DNA follows: TGTGCCATCAGGACAGAGATGAACACTGAAGCTTTCTTT.

The chain carries TRBV28 and TRBJ2-3; the D is unclear. The CDR3 has 13 amino acids. Trimming took 3 bases from V and 2 from J, leaving 6 bases between them. Looked up from germline, CDR1 is MDHEN and CDR2 is SYDVKM. CDR3 loop: CASSLGYTDTQYF. In DNA form, the CDR3 reads TGTGCCAGCAGTTTGGGCTACACAGATACGCAGTATTTT.

The rearrangement uses TRBV19 and TRBJ2-2; unclear D gene. The germline V gene encodes CDR1 LNHDA and CDR2 SQIVND (reference sequence). This CDR3 has 12 amino acids. V was clipped by 6 bases and J by 5 bases, with 7 bases between them. The CDR3 DNA reads as TGTGCCAGTAGACAAGTAACCGGGGAGCTGTTTTTT. This codes for CASRQVTGELFF.

CDR3 sequence (DNA): TGCGCCAGCAGCGTAAACAGGGCCCGGACTGAAGCTTTCTTT. It encodes CASSVNRARTEAFF. V and J are TRBV5-1 and TRBJ1-1; D is possibly TRBD1 (6 bases). This CDR3 is built from 14 residues. With 4 bases removed from V and 5 bases from J, the gap between germline ends came to 15 bases. Germline lookup yields CDR1 SGHRS and CDR2 YFSETQ.